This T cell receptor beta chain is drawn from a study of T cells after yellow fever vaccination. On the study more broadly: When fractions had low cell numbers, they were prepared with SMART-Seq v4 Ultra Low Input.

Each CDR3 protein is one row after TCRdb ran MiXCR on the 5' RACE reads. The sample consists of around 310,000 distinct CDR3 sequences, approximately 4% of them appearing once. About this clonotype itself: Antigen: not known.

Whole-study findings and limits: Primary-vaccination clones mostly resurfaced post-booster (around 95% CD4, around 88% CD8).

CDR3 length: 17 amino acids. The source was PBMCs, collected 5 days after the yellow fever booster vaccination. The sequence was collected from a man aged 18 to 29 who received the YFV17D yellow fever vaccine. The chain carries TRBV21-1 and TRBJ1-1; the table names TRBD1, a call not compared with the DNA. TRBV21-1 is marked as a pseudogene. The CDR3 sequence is CASSKSSQGQGGTEAFF. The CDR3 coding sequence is TGTGCCAGCAGCAAATCATCTCAGGGACAGGGCGGGACTGAAGCTTTCTTT.